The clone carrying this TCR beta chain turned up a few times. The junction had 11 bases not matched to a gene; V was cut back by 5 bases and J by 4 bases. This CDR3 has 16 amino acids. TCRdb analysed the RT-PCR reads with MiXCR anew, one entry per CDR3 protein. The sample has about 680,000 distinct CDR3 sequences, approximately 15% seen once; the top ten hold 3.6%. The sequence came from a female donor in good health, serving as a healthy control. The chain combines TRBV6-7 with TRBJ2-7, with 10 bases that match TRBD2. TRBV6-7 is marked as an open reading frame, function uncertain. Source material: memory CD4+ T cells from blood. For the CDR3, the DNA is TGTGCCAGCAGTGTCCCCCTAGCGGGAGATTTTTACGAGCAGTACTTC. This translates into CASSVPLAGDFYEQYF.